This T cell receptor (beta chain) is from a study of cytomegalovirus exposure and HLA in healthy donors. On the study more broadly: In a previous analysis, around 110 million unique TCR beta sequences were found from some 200 million T cells. A data release that came early held 80 million or so unique TCRs from HLA-typed donors. Study-wide findings and caveats: Per a later analysis, 18,000 or so TCR beta sequences showed association with HLA alleles at 0.05 false discovery rate. CMV serostatus alone was available as immune exposure information.

Turning to this clone: Its antigen is undetermined.

This CDR3 has 13 residues. V gave up 0 bases and J gave up 1 base, with 6 bases separating them. CDR1 GTSNPN and CDR2 SVGIG come from the germline V gene (reference sequence). Both 60 Vbeta primers and 13 Jbeta primers went into the PCR. Produced via immunoSEQ multiplex PCR; TCRdb's table is partial and in-frame only. The table has 200,000 to 250,000 clones, around four fifths seen once. The receptor was isolated from a woman in her fifties or sixties in good health and CMV-seropositive. The chain recombines TRBV30 with TRBJ2-5; D is undetermined. Sequenced material: PBMCs. The CDR3 here is CAWSVRVQETQYF. CDR3 bases: TGTGCCTGGAGTGTACGGGTCCAAGAGACCCAGTACTTC.